Below, 7 T cell receptor beta chains from the same sample are listed, as sequenced in a study of T-cell memory formation after mild COVID-19 (dated by TCRdb to 2020 to 2022). The library was built by means of 5' RACE. Sequenced using an Illumina NovaSeq 6000. Clones were called with MiXCR by TCRdb after fastp trimmed the public reads at Q25, and only in-frame beta chains were retained. Here each entry gathers all rows of one CDR3 protein and keeps the most common genes and DNA. The sample includes 450,000 or so distinct CDR3 sequences, with around a quarter observed a single time. The biggest ten clones account for about 12% of the sample. Sequences were obtained from PBMCs or a T cell subset sorted from them (not recorded which). All receptors derive from an adult woman who had mild COVID-19 (a few samples of this study predate the infection). The sample titles of this study are shuffled in the database, so cell type and time point are left out; the donor was told from shared clones.

The J gene is TRBJ2-1, the V gene TRBV7-3; D is possibly TRBD1 (5 bases). Germline V gene sequence: CDR1 SGHTA, CDR2 FQGTGA. Trimming removed 5 bases from V and 9 bases from J, with 23 bases in between. The CDR3 runs 16 residues. CDR3 amino acids: CASSNPPATDIREQFF. The CDR3 DNA sequence: TGTGCCAGCAGCAACCCCCCCGCGACAGACATCCGTGAGCAGTTCTTC.

V gene TRBV7-8 combines with J gene TRBJ2-5; tentatively, D is TRBD1 or TRBD2 (6 bases each). The CDR3 is 16 residues long. Germline loops: CDR1 SGHVS, CDR2 FQNEAQ. V lost 5 bases and J lost 3, with 19 bases in between. The DNA for the CDR3 is TGTGCCAGCAGCGATATCGGCGAGGGGGAGGAAGAGACCCAGTACTTC. This gives the protein CASSDIGEGEEETQYF.

This clonotype showed up just a few times. The chain combines TRBV29-1 with TRBJ2-3; no definite D call. CDR3 length equals 14 residues. The germline CDR1 and CDR2 sequences are SQVTM and ANQGSEA. The ends were cut back, 7 bases at V and 4 bases at J, with 18 bases in the middle. The CDR3 is CSGPPETVADTQYF. The DNA for the CDR3 is TGCAGCGGGCCGCCGGAAACGGTTGCAGATACGCAGTATTTT.

This clonotype was picked up a small number of times. This chain connects TRBV12-3 or TRBV12-4 to TRBJ2-3; 15 bases fit TRBD2. The CDR3 contains 15 residues. Trimming cost V 7 bases and J 7 bases; bases outside gene matches: 6. Written as DNA, the CDR3 is TGTGCCAGCACGCCCGGGACTAGCGGGGGGTATACGCAGTATTTT. Translation: CASTPGTSGGYTQYF.

The chain links TRBV5-6 to TRBJ2-1; 11 nucleotides match TRBD2. Germline V gene lookup returns CDR1 SGHDT and CDR2 YYEEEE. Trimming at V came to 0 bases and at J to 9 bases, leaving 14 bases not matched to a gene. The CDR3 sequence is 18 residues long. CDR3 DNA sequence: TGTGCCAGCAGCTTGGAGGTACTAGCGGGAGCCCCAGGTGCTGAGCAGTTCTTC. Its translation: CASSLEVLAGAPGAEQFF.

This clonotype was found many times. The chain combines TRBV20-1 with TRBJ1-1; unclear D gene. V gave up 1 base and J gave up 3 bases, with 18 bases separating them. Germline CDR1 reads DFQATT; CDR2 reads SNEGSKA (reference sequence). CDR3 length: 16 amino acids. CDR3 DNA: TGCAGTGCTAGAGCTTGGGCGGGTCGTACCGACACTGAAGCTTTCTTT. Its translation is CSARAWAGRTDTEAFF.

This clonotype was counted between two and nine times. The CDR3 sequence is CATSDLLDADTQYF. The CDR3 region has the DNA TGTGCCACCAGTGATTTGTTGGACGCAGATACGCAGTATTTT. The V call is TRBV24-1, the J call TRBJ2-3; D gene ambiguous. Per the germline V gene, CDR1 is KGHDR and CDR2 is SFDVKD. Trimming took 0 bases from V and 4 from J, leaving 7 bases between them. The CDR3 has 14 residues.